The 12 T cell receptor beta chains below all came from one sample that was sequenced in a study of blood T cell repertoires in COVID-19. The repertoire was sequenced with immunoSEQ multiplex PCR; TCRdb's copy has only in-frame clones and lacks some. The sample includes 15,000 to 20,000 clones, roughly 88% of them seen just once. Sequencing was done on a sample of PBMCs or T cells enriched from blood (not recorded which). The receptors originated from a woman aged 30 to 39 who had recovered from COVID-19.

This chain uses TRBV5-4 with TRBJ2-1; D call uncertain. CDR1 is SGHNT and CDR2 is YYREEE in the germline V gene (reference sequence). With 0 bases removed from V and 0 bases from J, the gap between germline ends came to 7 bases. The CDR3 sequence is 15 residues long. The CDR3 here is CASSLVTSSYNEQFF. The CDR3 DNA sequence: TGTGCCAGCAGCTTGGTAACGAGCTCCTACAATGAGCAGTTCTTC.

This sequence joins TRBV11-2 and TRBJ2-2, with D maybe TRBD2 (5 bases). Per the germline V gene, CDR1 is SGHAT and CDR2 is FQNNGV. The CDR3 is made up of 14 amino acids. V lost 5 bases to trimming and J lost 4 bases, with 11 bases between them. CDR3: CASSLRTLTGELFF. The CDR3 region has the DNA TGTGCCAGCAGCCTTCGGACTCTCACCGGGGAGCTGTTTTTT.

The chain uses TRBV20-1 and TRBJ2-5; D is unresolved. The germline gives CDR1 DFQATT, CDR2 SNEGSKA (reference sequence). This CDR3 has 13 amino acids. Trimming cost V 3 bases and J 3 bases, with 11 bases left between them. CDR3 bases: TGCAGTGCTAGTATGCTATATAAAGAGACCCAGTACTTC. This translates into CSASMLYKETQYF.

J is TRBJ2-1 and V is TRBV13; TRBD2 might be the D (7 bases). V gave up 4 bases and J gave up 2 bases, with 9 bases separating them. Germline loops: CDR1 PRHDT, CDR2 FYEKMQ (reference sequence). The CDR3 totals 14 residues. The DNA for the CDR3 is TGTGCCAGCAGCTCCGGGGGGCCCTACAATGAGCAGTTCTTC. Translated: CASSSGGPYNEQFF. The variable domain in full, with the rest retrieved from reference TRBV13 and TRBJ2-1, is AAGVIQSPRHLIKEKRETATLKCYPIPRHDTVYWYQQGPGQDPQFLISFYEKMQSDKGSIPDRFSAQQFSDYHSELNMSSLELGDSALYFCASSSGGPYNEQFFGPGTRLTVL.

The CDR3, as DNA: TGTGCCAGCAGCTTGATAGCGGGGGGTGGACAAGAGACCCAGTACTTC. It translates to CASSLIAGGGQETQYF. The rearrangement links TRBV7-6 to TRBJ2-5, with 10 bases fitting TRBD2. CDR3 size: 16 residues. Germline V gene data show CDR1 as SGHVS and CDR2 as FNYEAQ. V shed 3 bases and J 2 bases; nucleotides not matched to a gene: 6.

The genes are TRBV19 and TRBJ2-1, with 12 bases that match TRBD1. In germline, CDR1 is LNHDA, CDR2 SQIVND (reference sequence). The CDR3 covers 16 residues. The V and J ends lost 10 bases and 4 bases, in that order; junction bases with no gene match: 11. The CDR3 nucleotides are TGTGCCACTCAAGGGGGGGACAGGGGGCTTTACAATGAGCAGTTCTTC. It is translated as CATQGGDRGLYNEQFF.

The genes are TRBV29-1 and TRBJ2-1; 9 bases agree with TRBD1. V was pared by 1 base and J by 1 base, with 5 bases of the junction left unmatched. The CDR3 consists of 16 residues. Germline V gives CDR1 SQVTM, CDR2 ANQGSEA. The CDR3 sequence: CSVEGYRGLSYNEQFF. Here the CDR3 DNA reads TGCAGCGTTGAAGGATACAGGGGGCTATCCTACAATGAGCAGTTCTTC.

This chain uses TRBV11-3 with TRBJ2-2, with D possibly being TRBD1 (5 bases). The V end was cut by 0 bases, the J end by 4 bases, with 21 bases between. Germline loops: CDR1 SGHNT, CDR2 YENEEA. The CDR3 has 19 residues. The CDR3 DNA sequence: TGTGCCAGCAGCTTAGACCCCCTAGGACACGAGGCGGCCACCGGGGAGCTGTTTTTT. This translates into CASSLDPLGHEAATGELFF.

The CDR3 DNA sequence: TGTGCTAGTGGTGAACAGGGGGATGGCAATCAGCCCCAGCATTTT. Translated: CASGEQGDGNQPQHF. The chain is built from TRBV12-5 and TRBJ1-5; 8 bases align to TRBD1. The CDR3 is 15 amino acids. V gave up 5 bases and J gave up 2 bases; unmatched junction bases: 5. Germline V CDR1 and CDR2: LGHNT, FRNRAP.

J is TRBJ2-4 and V is TRBV6-1, with TRBD1 matching 8 bases. The CDR3 contains 17 residues. Germline V gene lookup returns CDR1 MNHNS and CDR2 SASEGT. J lost 3 bases, V lost 2 bases, and 9 bases had no gene match. CDR3 sequence reads: CASSEPTGVKDKNIQYF. The CDR3 DNA reads as TGTGCCAGCAGTGAACCGACAGGGGTGAAGGACAAAAACATTCAGTACTTC.

CDR3 protein: CAWSGQGVGGYTF. In DNA form, the CDR3 reads TGTGCCTGGAGCGGACAGGGGGTAGGTGGCTACACCTTC. This rearrangement joins TRBV30 to TRBJ1-2, with 10 bases matching TRBD1. With V trimmed by 3 bases and J by 7 bases, 5 bases remained unmatched. Per the germline V gene, CDR1 is GTSNPN and CDR2 is SVGIG (reference sequence). CDR3 length: 13 amino acids. Variable domain in full (rest from reference TRBV30 and TRBJ1-2): SQTIHQWPATLVQPVGSPLSLECTVEGTSNPNLYWYRQAAGRGLQLLFYSVGIGQISSEVPQNLSASRPQDRQFILSSKKLLLSDSGFYLCAWSGQGVGGYTFGSGTRLTVV.

This clone was seen a single time. The rearrangement joins TRBV5-4 to TRBJ1-2; weak D call: TRBD1 (6 bases). CDR3 size: 14 residues. Between the trimmed V and J ends, which lost 0 bases and 4 bases, there was a span of 10 bases. CDR1 is SGHNT, CDR2 YYREEE, per germline (reference sequence). The CDR3 protein is CASSLAGVPYGYTF. The CDR3 nucleotides are TGTGCCAGCAGCTTGGCAGGGGTTCCCTATGGCTACACCTTC.